This T cell receptor (beta chain) was identified in a study of shared clonotypes between healthy human individuals. Study-wide findings and caveats: Genetic and exposure-history diversity was limited by the small donor number.

Per the study methods: As immunoSEQ supplied junction-only sequences (without quality scores), filtering differed. The repertoire was sequenced with immunoSEQ multiplex PCR; TCRdb's copy has only in-frame clones and lacks some. D and trimming were read from the DNA, whereas the V and J calls and clone size are those reported in that table. Altogether over a million clones are present, over 95% being singletons, with the ten largest covering approximately 1.2%. Notes on this clone: Its antigen is unidentified.

The sequenced material came from naive CD4+ T cells sorted from blood. The subset denotes: CD45RA+ positively selected. This sequence originates from a man aged 25 to 40 in good health.

CDR3 in amino acids: CASRPLQRSYEQYF. The CDR3 region has the DNA TGTGCCAGCAGGCCGCTACAGCGCTCCTACGAGCAGTACTTC. The rearrangement links TRBV11-2 to TRBJ2-7; no clear D. The CDR3 extends over 14 amino acids. V was clipped by 6 bases and J by 0 bases, with 12 bases between them. Germline V gene sequence: CDR1 SGHAT, CDR2 FQNNGV.